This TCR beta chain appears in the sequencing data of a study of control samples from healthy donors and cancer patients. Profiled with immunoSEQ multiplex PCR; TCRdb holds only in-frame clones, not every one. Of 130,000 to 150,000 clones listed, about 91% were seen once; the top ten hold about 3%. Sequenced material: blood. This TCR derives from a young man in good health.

The CDR3 DNA sequence: TGTGCCAGCATAGCCGCGGGGGGACACTACGAGCAGTACTTC. It yields the protein CASIAAGGHYEQYF. V and J are TRBV5-5 and TRBJ2-7; TRBD2 agrees at 8 bases. After removal of 6 bases from V and 3 bases from J, the junction contained 8 bases not matched to a gene. The germline CDR1 and CDR2 sequences are SGHKS and YYEKEE (reference sequence). The CDR3 covers 14 residues. Together with reference TRBV5-5 and TRBJ2-7, the CDR3 gives the full variable domain: DAGVTQSPTHLIKTRGQQVTLRCSPISGHKSVSWYQQVLGQGPQFIFQYYEKEERGRGNFPDRFSARQFPNYSSELNVNALLLGDSALYLCASIAAGGHYEQYFGPGTRLTVT.